Below are 3 T cell receptor beta chains sequenced from a single sample in a study of blood T cells in healthy people across ages. Primers used in a second PCR of roughly 7 to 12 cycles were a sample-barcoded 5' primer and a J-beta primer mix. TCRdb re-called the 5' RACE reads through MiXCR, storing one row per CDR3 protein. The sample consists of over a million distinct CDR3 sequences, less than 25% of them appearing once. Separately, the same data were catalogued under a study of T cells of mothers and their children.

The sample taken for sequencing was blood. Source of these receptors: a girl aged 2 to 9 in good health.

This clonotype turned up a few times. The rearrangement joins TRBV9 to TRBJ2-7, with 7 positions matching TRBD2. The DNA end favors TRBJ2-1, so the J call may be wrong. This CDR3 has 14 amino acids. Per the germline V gene, CDR1 is SGDLS and CDR2 is YYNGEE. CDR3 DNA sequence: TGTGCCAGCAGCGTTGGCGGGAGTAATGGCGAGCAGTTCTTC. This translates into CASSVGGSNGEQFF.

This clonotype was seen a few times. The CDR3 sequence is CASSQDAPYYGYTF. CDR3 DNA: TGTGCCAGCAGCCAAGATGCCCCCTACTATGGCTACACCTTC. The chain carries TRBV14 and TRBJ1-2; D call uncertain. The V gene's germline CDR1 is SGHDN and CDR2 FVKESK. The CDR3 consists of 14 residues. Trimming stripped 0 bases from V and 3 bases from J, with 8 bases between.

This chain connects TRBV20-1 to TRBJ2-7; D gene uncertain. Germline lookup yields CDR1 DFQATT and CDR2 SNEGSKA (reference sequence). There are 11 residues in the CDR3. The CDR3 is CRYRATYEQYF. CDR3 DNA: TGCAGATATCGGGCAACCTACGAGCAGTACTTC.